The rows below give T cell receptor beta chains drawn from one sample of a study of identical twins. TCRdb fed the 5' RACE reads into MiXCR, producing one record per CDR3 protein. The data contain around 530,000 distinct CDR3 sequences, roughly 15% of them singletons. These records were also assigned to another study, of yellow fever vaccine responses in identical twins.

Sequencing used CD4+ T cells sorted from blood. The receptor source for this set is a woman aged 18-29 years in good health. Both conserved end residues are part of each CDR3. Each record gives: CDR3 DNA, CDR3 protein, J gene, D gene, V gene, clone size. A D gene is named only where the DNA matches it firmly. Size is omitted from some rows. Given values are once, few, many or a class for expanded clones.

TGTGCCACAAGGGGGTCTTCGAACACCGGGGAGCTGTTTTTT CATRGSSNTGELFF TRBJ2-2 - TRBV15 -
TGTGCCAGCAGATTGGGGGGTGCCGGTGAGCAGTTCTTC CASRLGGAGEQFF TRBJ2-1 - TRBV12-3/TRBV12-4 few
TGTGCCACCAGCAGAGATCCCTTGAACACCGGGGAGCTGTTTTTT CATSRDPLNTGELFF TRBJ2-2 - TRBV15 -
TGTGCCAGCAGCCTGATGACAGCGAACACCGGGGAGCTGTTTTTT CASSLMTANTGELFF TRBJ2-2 - TRBV11-3 few
TGCAGTGCTAGACCAGGGACCTCCACCGGGGAGCTGTTTTTT CSARPGTSTGELFF TRBJ2-2 - TRBV20-1 few
TGCGCCAGCAGTAGGGGGGCGAACACCGGGGAGCTGTTTTTT CASSRGANTGELFF TRBJ2-2 - TRBV5-1 many
TGCGCCAGCAGCACGACTCGACAGGGGACCGGGGAGCTGTTTTTT CASSTTRQGTGELFF TRBJ2-2 TRBD1 TRBV5-1 -
TGTGCCAGCAGTGAAACAGGGGGGGGAGAGACCCAGTACTTC CASSETGGGETQYF TRBJ2-5 - TRBV12-3/TRBV12-4 few
TGCAGTGCTAGAGATCCACACCGAAGCAATCAGCCCCAGCATTTT CSARDPHRSNQPQHF TRBJ1-5 - TRBV20-1 -
TGCAGTGCTAGCTCGGGGGGGCAAGTATATACGCAGTATTTT CSASSGGQVYTQYF TRBJ2-3 TRBD2 TRBV20-1 -
TGTGCCAGCAGTCCAAGAGCGGGAGTAATGTTATACGAGCAGTACTTC CASSPRAGVMLYEQYF TRBJ2-7 TRBD2 TRBV12-3/TRBV12-4 -
TGCAGTGCTACCAGGGACTTATACCAAGAGACCCAGTACTTC CSATRDLYQETQYF TRBJ2-5 - TRBV20-1 -
TGTGCCAGCAGTTTCCGTGGAACTTCAGACTACGAGCAGTACTTC CASSFRGTSDYEQYF TRBJ2-7 - TRBV12-3/TRBV12-4 many
TGTGCCAGCAGTTACGCGGGGACAAGGGGGTACGAGCAGTACTTC CASSYAGTRGYEQYF TRBJ2-7 - TRBV6-5 -
TGCAGCGTGATGCCTCCCGGGGTTCTGCAAACTGAAGCTTTCTTT CSVMPPGVLQTEAFF TRBJ1-1 - TRBV29-1 -
TGTGCCAGCAGCTCGACGGGACTCCCAGGGAACATTCAGTACTTC CASSSTGLPGNIQYF TRBJ2-4 - TRBV6-2/TRBV6-3 once
TGTGCCAGCAGCTTCTGGGGACAGGGATCCTACGAGCAGTACTTC CASSFWGQGSYEQYF TRBJ2-7 TRBD1 TRBV7-9 few
TGTGCCAGCAGTGAGTGGACTAGCGGGAGACGGCGTGAGCAGTACTTC CASSEWTSGRRREQYF TRBJ2-7 TRBD2 TRBV2 -
TGCAGTGCTAGTCCTTTCGGGGAGCTGTACAATGAGCAGTTCTTC CSASPFGELYNEQFF TRBJ2-1 - TRBV20-1 -
TGTGCCAGCAGTTACCACGGACAGGGATTCACAGATACGCAGTATTTT CASSYHGQGFTDTQYF TRBJ2-3 TRBD1 TRBV6-5 -
TGTGCCAGCAGTCGAACAGCGACAGGGGGGGGCGAGCAGTACTTC CASSRTATGGGEQYF TRBJ2-7 TRBD1 TRBV12-3/TRBV12-4 -
TGTGCCAGCCGGGACTACCGCACAGATACGCAGTATTTT CASRDYRTDTQYF TRBJ2-3 TRBD2 TRBV25-1 few
TGTGCCAGCAGTGAAGATATACGGAACTATGGCTACACCTTC CASSEDIRNYGYTF TRBJ1-2 - TRBV6-1 few
TGTGCCACCAGTGATTCCAGGGACAGGGGAGGCTATGGCTACACCTTC CATSDSRDRGGYGYTF TRBJ1-2 TRBD1 TRBV24-1 -
TGTGCCAGCAGCCCGAAGGGACGAGAATACAATGAGCAGTTCTTC CASSPKGREYNEQFF TRBJ2-1 - TRBV7-2 few
TGCAGTGCTAGACACCTCAGGGGGGACAACTGGTCTGGGGCCAACGTCCTGACTTTC CSARHLRGDNWSGANVLTF TRBJ2-6 - TRBV20-1 once
TGTGCCAGCAGTTTAGCGGGCAGGATCCACGAGCAGTACTTC CASSLAGRIHEQYF TRBJ2-7 - TRBV12-3/TRBV12-4 many
TGTGCCAGCAGCTTAGATGGGTTAGCGGGAGACTCCTACAATGAGCAGTTCTTC CASSLDGLAGDSYNEQFF TRBJ2-1 TRBD2 TRBV11-2 few
TGTGCCAGCAGTTTAAGGTCCCGGGTTCAAGGTGGCGGGAGGGTCTACGAGCAGTACTTC CASSLRSRVQGGGRVYEQYF TRBJ2-7 TRBD2 TRBV12-3/TRBV12-4 -
TGCGCCAGCAGCCACAGTAGCGGGAGGGACTCCTACAATGAGCAGTTCTTC CASSHSSGRDSYNEQFF TRBJ2-1 TRBD2 TRBV4-1 few
TGTGCCAGCACCAATTCCGGGACAGGGGTCAAAAATTACAATGAGCAGTTCTTC CASTNSGTGVKNYNEQFF TRBJ2-1 TRBD1 TRBV6-1 few
TGTGCCAGCAACACCCAAACTAACACCGGGGAGCTGTTTTTT CASNTQTNTGELFF TRBJ2-2 - TRBV6-1 few
TGTGCCAGCAGCTTATATGCAGGGGTCGGCTACGAGCAGTACTTC CASSLYAGVGYEQYF TRBJ2-7 - TRBV11-2 -
TGCAGTGCTGCTATGACAGGCAGCTATGGCTACACCTTC CSAAMTGSYGYTF TRBJ1-2 - TRBV20-1 few
TGCAGTGCTAGGCGGCTAGCGGGAGGGGGTACGGAGACCCAGTACTTC CSARRLAGGGTETQYF TRBJ2-5 TRBD2 TRBV20-1 few
TGCCGAGACAGGGGAGGCACCGGGGAGCTGTTTTTT CRDRGGTGELFF TRBJ2-2 TRBD1 TRBV27 few
TGCGCCAGCAGCTTGGCAGGGGAGCCTAATTCACCCCTCCACTTT CASSLAGEPNSPLHF TRBJ1-6 - TRBV5-1 few
TGTGCCAGCAGCTTCGGACAGGGTGGATACGAGCAGTACTTC CASSFGQGGYEQYF TRBJ2-7 TRBD1 TRBV11-3 -
TGTGCCAGCAGCCCCCGGGGCGGGAGGGCTGGTTACAATGAGCAGTTCTTC CASSPRGGRAGYNEQFF TRBJ2-1 TRBD2 TRBV9 -
TGTGCCAGCAGTACCGAGACTAGCGGGCACAATGAGCAGTTCTTC CASSTETSGHNEQFF TRBJ2-1 TRBD2 TRBV6-5 few
TGTGCCAGCAGTTCTCACGACAGCATGAACACTGAAGCTTTCTTT CASSSHDSMNTEAFF TRBJ1-1 - TRBV7-9 few
TGCAGTGCTAGACCAGGAGGGACAGGGAAGGAAAAACTGTTTTTT CSARPGGTGKEKLFF TRBJ1-4 TRBD1 TRBV20-1 few
TGTGCCAGCAGCCCGCCCGTGCTAGCGGGGTCCCGGGGGGGCACAGATACGCAGTATTTT CASSPPVLAGSRGGTDTQYF TRBJ2-3 TRBD2 TRBV3-1 few
TGCGCCAGCAGCCCGCCCGGCAGGAAAGAGACCCAGTACTTC CASSPPGRKETQYF TRBJ2-5 - TRBV5-1 few
TGCGCCAGCAGCTTGGAGGACATAGGGGAGAACTACAATGAGCAGTTCTTC CASSLEDIGENYNEQFF TRBJ2-1 - TRBV5-1 few
TGTGCCAGCAGTTCCCTCCGGCCTACTACGACACTGTACTACGAGCAGTACTTC CASSSLRPTTTLYYEQYF TRBJ2-7 - TRBV6-5 -
TGCGCCAGCAGCTCCGGGACAGGGGGGTCTGGGGCCAACGTCCTGACTTTC CASSSGTGGSGANVLTF TRBJ2-6 TRBD1 TRBV5-1 -
TGCAGTGCTGACGAGGGGGCGCAGGTTAAGCCGCAGTATTTT CSADEGAQVKPQYF TRBJ2-3 TRBD1 TRBV20-1 -
TGTGCAACCAAAGGGGGCTCCTACAATGAGCAGTTCTTC CATKGGSYNEQFF TRBJ2-1 - TRBV24-1 few